These T cell receptor beta chains were read from a single sample in a study of long-term antiretroviral therapy in people with HIV. Here immunoSEQ multiplex PCR was the method, and the copy in TCRdb shows in-frame clones only, minus some. The sample lists tens of thousands of clones, approximately 90% occurring once. This specimen consisted of unsorted PBMCs, obtained 0.6 years after starting antiretroviral therapy. Source of these receptors: a man aged 60-69 years with HIV. Both conserved end residues are part of each CDR3.

v_gene,j_gene,CDR3aa
TRBV7-2,TRBJ2-7,CASSSVVTGVMYEQYF
TRBV9,TRBJ1-1,CASSVEDFPLNTEAFF
TRBV28,TRBJ2-2,CASSYTGELFF
TRBV6-1,TRBJ2-5,CASSEAGVETQYF
TRBV4-1,TRBJ1-1,CASSQELKALGRTEAFF
TRBV7-8,TRBJ2-7,CASSLPTGLSYEQYF
TRBV6-6,TRBJ2-7,CASSYSLRGSSYEQYF
TRBV5-1,TRBJ2-7,CASSLGTNTAYEQYF
TRBV6-6,TRBJ2-1,CASSYDTGEQFF
TRBV6-5,TRBJ2-3,CASSAIAGEDTQYF
TRBV7-9,TRBJ2-7,CASTREAYEQYF
TRBV11-2,TRBJ2-3,CASSSWVTDTQYF
TRBV5-1,TRBJ2-7,CASSRRSGTATYEQYF
TRBV5-1,TRBJ2-5,CASSLDPGIEETQYF
TRBV7-3,TRBJ1-2,CASSLAGGHYGYTF
TRBV18,TRBJ1-5,CASSRTRTEDSNQPQHF
TRBV7-2,TRBJ2-5,CASSRGVQETQYF
TRBV11-2,TRBJ1-3,CASSVDRGHTIYF
TRBV4-2,TRBJ2-2,CASSQELAGGTGELFF
TRBV9,TRBJ2-4,CASSVDGSGENIQYF
TRBV9,TRBJ2-3,CASSVHRRGTSTDTQYF
TRBV7-3,TRBJ2-7,CASSFGTGGSEQYF
TRBV25-1,TRBJ2-5,CASSDFRLAGGPMTQYF
TRBV18,TRBJ2-7,CASSLMGIRNDEQYF
TRBV28,TRBJ2-3,CASSLGPPGASYTQYF
TRBV30,TRBJ1-3,CAWSVGGNTIYF
TRBV5-1,TRBJ2-2,CASTDRGGGTGELFF
TRBV5-1,TRBJ2-5,CASSGQGGETQYF
TRBV4-3,TRBJ1-6,CASSQPTRGSPLHF
TRBV5-8,TRBJ2-7,CASSLVSALGSYEQYF
TRBV6-5,TRBJ2-7,CASRRGPLGYEQYF
TRBV18,TRBJ2-7,CASSPQGQGSEQYF
TRBV6-5,TRBJ2-2,CASSYVGPAGELFF
TRBV30,TRBJ2-3,CAWSVTSGTDTQYF
TRBV10-3,TRBJ1-6,CAIGIGTVHNSPLHF
TRBV18,TRBJ1-5,CASSPSIQELQPQHF
TRBV7-9,TRBJ1-2,CASSSPGPRYTF
TRBV29-1,TRBJ2-3,CSAGPPSDTQYF
TRBV18,TRBJ1-2,CASSQGHEIYGYTF
TRBV7-9,TRBJ2-2,CASSKAQNTGELFF
TRBV7-9,TRBJ2-7,CASSDRGRVYEQYF
TRBV13,TRBJ2-7,CASSLVGARAYEQYF
TRBV28,TRBJ1-2,CASSFPSAGESYGYTF
TRBV27,TRBJ1-4,CASSDPGQADEKLFF
TRBV7-6,TRBJ2-7,CASSPRGQLTYEQYF
TRBV4-1,TRBJ2-3,CASSHAADTQYF
TRBV28,TRBJ1-4,CASSSAGTGNEKLFF
TRBV19,TRBJ2-5,CASRQLPGETQYF
TRBV7-8,TRBJ1-1,CASSLGWNTEAFF
TRBV6-1,TRBJ1-1,CASSAQGRWGTEAFF
TRBV7-2,TRBJ2-2,CASSFMPGLATGELFF
TRBV30,TRBJ1-2,CAWSLGTGLGYGYTF
TRBV5-4,TRBJ1-2,CASSWDRGQYGYTF
TRBV29-1,TRBJ1-1,CSVLSGFPEAFF
TRBV27,TRBJ1-5,CASSFGGFDNQPQHF
TRBV5-1,TRBJ1-1,CASSLGGQNTEAFF
TRBV19,TRBJ2-3,CAVSGRTTIPDTQYF
TRBV7-3,TRBJ2-1,CASSAQSGSDEQFF
TRBV29-1,TRBJ2-1,CSVVPPSGMGGGSYNEQFF